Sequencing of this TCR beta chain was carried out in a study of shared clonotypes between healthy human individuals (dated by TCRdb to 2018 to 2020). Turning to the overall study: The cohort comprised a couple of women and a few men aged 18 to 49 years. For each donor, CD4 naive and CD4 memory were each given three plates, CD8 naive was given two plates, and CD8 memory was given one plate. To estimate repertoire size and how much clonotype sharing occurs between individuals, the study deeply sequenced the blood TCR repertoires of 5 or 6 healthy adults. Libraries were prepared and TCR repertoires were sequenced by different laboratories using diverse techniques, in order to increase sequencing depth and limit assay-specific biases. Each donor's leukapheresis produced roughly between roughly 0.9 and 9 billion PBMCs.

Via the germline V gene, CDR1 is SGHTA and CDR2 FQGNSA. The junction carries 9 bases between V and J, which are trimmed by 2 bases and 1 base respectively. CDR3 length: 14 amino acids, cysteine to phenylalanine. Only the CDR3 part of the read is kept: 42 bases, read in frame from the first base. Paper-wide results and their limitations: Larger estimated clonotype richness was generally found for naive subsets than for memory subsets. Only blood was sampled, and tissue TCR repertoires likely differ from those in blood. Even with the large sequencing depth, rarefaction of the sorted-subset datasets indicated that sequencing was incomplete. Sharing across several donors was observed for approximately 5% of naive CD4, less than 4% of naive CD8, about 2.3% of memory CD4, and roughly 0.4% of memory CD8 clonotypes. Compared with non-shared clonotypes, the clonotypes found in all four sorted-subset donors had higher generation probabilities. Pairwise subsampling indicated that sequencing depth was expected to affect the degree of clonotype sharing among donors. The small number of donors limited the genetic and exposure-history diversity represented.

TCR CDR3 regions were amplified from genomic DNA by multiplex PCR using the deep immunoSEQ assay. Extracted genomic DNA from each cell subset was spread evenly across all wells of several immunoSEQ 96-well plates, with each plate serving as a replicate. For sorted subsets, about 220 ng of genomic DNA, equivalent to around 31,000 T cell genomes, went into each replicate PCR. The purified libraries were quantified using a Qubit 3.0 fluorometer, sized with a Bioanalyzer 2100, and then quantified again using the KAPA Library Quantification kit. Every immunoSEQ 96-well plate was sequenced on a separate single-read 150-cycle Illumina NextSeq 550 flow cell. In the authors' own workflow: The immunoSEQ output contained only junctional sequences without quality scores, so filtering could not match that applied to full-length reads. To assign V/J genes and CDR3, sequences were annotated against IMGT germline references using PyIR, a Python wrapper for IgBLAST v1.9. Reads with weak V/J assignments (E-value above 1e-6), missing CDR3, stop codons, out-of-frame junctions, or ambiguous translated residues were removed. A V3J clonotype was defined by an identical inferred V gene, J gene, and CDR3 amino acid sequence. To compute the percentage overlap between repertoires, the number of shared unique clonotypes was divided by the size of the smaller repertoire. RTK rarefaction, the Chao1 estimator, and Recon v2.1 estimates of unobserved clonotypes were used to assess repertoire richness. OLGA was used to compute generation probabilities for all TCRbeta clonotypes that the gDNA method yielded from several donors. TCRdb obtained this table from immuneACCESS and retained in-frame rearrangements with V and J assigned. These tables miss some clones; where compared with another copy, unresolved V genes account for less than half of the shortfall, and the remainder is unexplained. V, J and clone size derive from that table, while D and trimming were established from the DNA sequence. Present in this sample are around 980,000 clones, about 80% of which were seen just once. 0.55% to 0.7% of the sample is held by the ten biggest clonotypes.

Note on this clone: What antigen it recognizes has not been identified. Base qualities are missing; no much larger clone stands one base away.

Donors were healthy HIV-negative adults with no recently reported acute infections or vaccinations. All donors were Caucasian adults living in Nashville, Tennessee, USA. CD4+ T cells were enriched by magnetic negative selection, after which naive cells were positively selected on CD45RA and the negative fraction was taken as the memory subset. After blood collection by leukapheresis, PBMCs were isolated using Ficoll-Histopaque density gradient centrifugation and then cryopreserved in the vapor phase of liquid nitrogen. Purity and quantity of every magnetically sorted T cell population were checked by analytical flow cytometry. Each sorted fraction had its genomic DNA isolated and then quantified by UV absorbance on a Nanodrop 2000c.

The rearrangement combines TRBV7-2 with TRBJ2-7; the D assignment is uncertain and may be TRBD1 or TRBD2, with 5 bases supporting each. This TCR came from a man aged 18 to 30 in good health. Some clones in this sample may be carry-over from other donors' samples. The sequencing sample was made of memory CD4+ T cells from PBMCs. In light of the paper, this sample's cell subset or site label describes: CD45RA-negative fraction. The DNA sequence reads TGTGCCAGCAGCTTAACGGGACCGTCCTACGAGCAGTACTTC. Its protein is CASSLTGPSYEQYF.